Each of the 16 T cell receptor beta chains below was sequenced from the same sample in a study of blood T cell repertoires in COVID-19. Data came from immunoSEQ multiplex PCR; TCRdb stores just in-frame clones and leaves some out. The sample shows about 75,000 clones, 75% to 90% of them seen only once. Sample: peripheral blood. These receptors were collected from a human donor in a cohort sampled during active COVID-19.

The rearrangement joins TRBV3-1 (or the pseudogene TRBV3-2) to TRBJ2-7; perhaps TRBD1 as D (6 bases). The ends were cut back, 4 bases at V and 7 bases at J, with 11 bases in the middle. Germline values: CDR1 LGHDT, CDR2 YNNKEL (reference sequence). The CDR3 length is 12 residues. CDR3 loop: CASSPLQGEQYF. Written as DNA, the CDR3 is TGTGCCAGCAGCCCACTACAGGGAGAGCAGTACTTC.

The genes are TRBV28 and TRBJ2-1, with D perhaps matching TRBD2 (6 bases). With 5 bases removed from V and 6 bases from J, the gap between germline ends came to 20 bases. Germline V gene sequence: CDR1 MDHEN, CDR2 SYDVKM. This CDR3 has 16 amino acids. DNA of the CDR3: TGTGCCAGCAGTCCCTCCTATAGCGGCGGAGGCAATGAGCAGTTCTTC. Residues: CASSPSYSGGGNEQFF.

The CDR3 reads CASSLLLLLAGGSYEQYF. In nucleotides, the CDR3 is TGTGCCAGCAGTTTACTGCTCCTACTAGCGGGAGGCTCCTACGAGCAGTACTTC. The J gene is TRBJ2-7, the V gene TRBV28; 12 bases match TRBD2. The V segment lost 2 bases and the J segment 0 bases; nucleotides outside the gene matches: 8. Germline V gene data show CDR1 as MDHEN and CDR2 as SYDVKM. This CDR3 comprises 18 residues. Full variable domain (remainder filled in from reference TRBV28 and TRBJ2-7): DVKVTQSSRYLVKRTGEKVFLECVQDMDHENMFWYRQDPGLGLRLIYFSYDVKMKEKGDIPEGYSVSREKKERFSLILESASTNQTSMYLCASSLLLLLAGGSYEQYFGPGTRLTVT.

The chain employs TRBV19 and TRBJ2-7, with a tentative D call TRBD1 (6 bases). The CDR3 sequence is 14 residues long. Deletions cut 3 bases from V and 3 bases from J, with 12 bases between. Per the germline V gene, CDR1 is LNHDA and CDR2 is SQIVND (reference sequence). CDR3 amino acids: CASSISGVGYEQYF. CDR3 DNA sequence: TGTGCCAGTAGTATCTCAGGGGTGGGCTACGAGCAGTACTTC.

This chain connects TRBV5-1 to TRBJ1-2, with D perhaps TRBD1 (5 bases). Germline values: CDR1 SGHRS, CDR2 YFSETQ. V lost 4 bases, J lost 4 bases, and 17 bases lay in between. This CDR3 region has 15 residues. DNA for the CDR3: TGCGCCAGCAGCCTTACCGGGAGCGGGGGCTATGGCTACACCTTC. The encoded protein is CASSLTGSGGYGYTF.

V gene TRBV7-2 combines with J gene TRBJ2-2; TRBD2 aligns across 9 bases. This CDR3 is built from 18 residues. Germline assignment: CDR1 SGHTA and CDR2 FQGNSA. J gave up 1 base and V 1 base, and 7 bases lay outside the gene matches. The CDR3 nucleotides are TGTGCCAGCAGCTTAGGGAATCTAGCGGGAAAGAACACCGGGGAGCTGTTTTTT. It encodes CASSLGNLAGKNTGELFF.

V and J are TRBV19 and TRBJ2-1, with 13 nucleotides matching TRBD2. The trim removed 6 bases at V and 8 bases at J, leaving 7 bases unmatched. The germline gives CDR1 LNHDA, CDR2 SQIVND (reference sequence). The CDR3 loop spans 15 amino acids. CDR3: CASRAGLAGWDEQFF. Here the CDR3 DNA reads TGTGCCAGTAGGGCGGGACTAGCGGGATGGGATGAGCAGTTCTTC.

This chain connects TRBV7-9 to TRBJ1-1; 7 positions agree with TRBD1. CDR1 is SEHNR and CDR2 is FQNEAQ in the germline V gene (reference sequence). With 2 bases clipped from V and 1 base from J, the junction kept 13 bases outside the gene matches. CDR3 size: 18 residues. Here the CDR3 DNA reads TGTGCCAGCAGCTTAATCGGGACAGCCCTGACTTCGAACACTGAAGCTTTCTTT. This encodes CASSLIGTALTSNTEAFF.

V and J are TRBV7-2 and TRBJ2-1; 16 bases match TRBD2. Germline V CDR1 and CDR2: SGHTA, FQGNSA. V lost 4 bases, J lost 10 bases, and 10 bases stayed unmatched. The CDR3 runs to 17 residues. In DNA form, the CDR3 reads TGTGCCAGCAGCTCGGCCCGGGGACTAGCGGGGGGGTCGGAGCAGTTCTTC. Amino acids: CASSSARGLAGGSEQFF.

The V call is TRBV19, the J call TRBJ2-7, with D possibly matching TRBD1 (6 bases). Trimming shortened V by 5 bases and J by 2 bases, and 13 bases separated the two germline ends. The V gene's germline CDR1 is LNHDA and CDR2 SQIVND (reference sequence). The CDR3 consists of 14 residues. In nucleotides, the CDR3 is TGTGCCAGTAGTCCCGGGACATCACCCTACGAGCAGTACTTC. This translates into CASSPGTSPYEQYF.

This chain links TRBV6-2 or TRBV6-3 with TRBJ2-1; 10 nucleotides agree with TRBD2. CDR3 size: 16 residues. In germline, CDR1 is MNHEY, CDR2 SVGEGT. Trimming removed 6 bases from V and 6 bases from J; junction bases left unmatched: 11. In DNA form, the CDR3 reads TGTGCCAGCAGACCTCATGGGACTAGCGAATCCAATGAGCAGTTCTTC. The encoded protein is CASRPHGTSESNEQFF.

This chain's CDR3 is CASSRRGGQETQYF. CDR3 DNA: TGTGCCAGCAGCCGCCGGGGGGGGCAAGAGACCCAGTACTTC. J is TRBJ2-5 and V is TRBV7-9; the match to TRBD2 covers 8 bases. This CDR3 comprises 14 residues. Trimming took 5 bases from V and 2 from J; bases not matched to a gene: 4. Germline V gene lookup returns CDR1 SEHNR and CDR2 FQNEAQ (reference sequence).

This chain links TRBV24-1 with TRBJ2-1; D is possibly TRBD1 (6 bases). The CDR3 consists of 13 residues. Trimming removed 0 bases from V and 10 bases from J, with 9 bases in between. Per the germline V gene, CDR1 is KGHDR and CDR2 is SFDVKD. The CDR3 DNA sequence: TGTGCCACCAGTGATTTGTCTACAGGGGAGCAGTTCTTC. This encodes CATSDLSTGEQFF.

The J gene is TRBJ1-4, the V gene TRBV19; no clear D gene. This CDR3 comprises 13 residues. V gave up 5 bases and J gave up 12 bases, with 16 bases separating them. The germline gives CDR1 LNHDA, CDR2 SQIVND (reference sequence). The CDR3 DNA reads TGTGCCAGTAGTGGAAACGCGGGCCGTGAACTGTTTTTT. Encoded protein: CASSGNAGRELFF.

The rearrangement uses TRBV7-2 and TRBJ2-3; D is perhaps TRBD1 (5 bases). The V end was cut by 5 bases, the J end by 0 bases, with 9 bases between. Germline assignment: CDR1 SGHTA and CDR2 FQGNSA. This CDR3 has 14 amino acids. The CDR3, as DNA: TGTGCCAGCAGCCAGACAGCAAGCACAGATACGCAGTATTTT. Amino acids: CASSQTASTDTQYF.

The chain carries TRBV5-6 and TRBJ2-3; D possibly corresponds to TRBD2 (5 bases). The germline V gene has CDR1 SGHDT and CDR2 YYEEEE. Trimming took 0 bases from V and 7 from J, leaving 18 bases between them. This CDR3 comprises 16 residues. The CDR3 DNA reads TGTGCCAGCAGCTTGGCTTCAGCGGAGCTCAGGAATACGCAGTATTTT. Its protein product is CASSLASAELRNTQYF. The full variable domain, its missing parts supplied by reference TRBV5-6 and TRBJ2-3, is DAGVTQSPTHLIKTRGQQVTLRCSPKSGHDTVSWYQQALGQGPQFIFQYYEEEERQRGNFPDRFSGHQFPNYSSELNVNALLLGDSALYLCASSLASAELRNTQYFGPGTRLTVL.